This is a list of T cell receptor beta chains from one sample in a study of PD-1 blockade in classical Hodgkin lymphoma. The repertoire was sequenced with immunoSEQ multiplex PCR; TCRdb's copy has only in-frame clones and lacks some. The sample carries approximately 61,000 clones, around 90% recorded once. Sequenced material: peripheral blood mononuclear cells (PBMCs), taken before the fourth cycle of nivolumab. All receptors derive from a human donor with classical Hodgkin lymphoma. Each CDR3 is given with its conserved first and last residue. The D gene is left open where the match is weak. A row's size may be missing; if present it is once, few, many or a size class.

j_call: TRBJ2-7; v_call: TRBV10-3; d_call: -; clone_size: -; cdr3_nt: TGTGCCATCAGTGGGGCTAGCTCCTACGAGCAGTACTTC; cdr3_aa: CAISGASSYEQYF
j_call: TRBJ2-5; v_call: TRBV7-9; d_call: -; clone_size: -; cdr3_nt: TGTGCCAGCGGACAGCTACAAGAGACCCAGTACTTC; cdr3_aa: CASGQLQETQYF
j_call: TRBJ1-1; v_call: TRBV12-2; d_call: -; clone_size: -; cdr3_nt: TGTGCAAGTCGCCCCCGGGCGGTGAACACTGAAGCTTTCTTT; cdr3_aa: CASRPRAVNTEAFF
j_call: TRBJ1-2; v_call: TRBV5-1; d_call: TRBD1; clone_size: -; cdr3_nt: TGCGCCAGCAGCTTCAAAGGGACAGCGGAGGATGGCTACACCTTC; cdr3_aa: CASSFKGTAEDGYTF
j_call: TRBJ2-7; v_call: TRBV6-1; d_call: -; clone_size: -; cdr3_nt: TGTGCCAGCAGTGTTCTTTTTTGGACACCCGACCCCTACGAGCAGTACTTC; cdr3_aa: CASSVLFWTPDPYEQYF
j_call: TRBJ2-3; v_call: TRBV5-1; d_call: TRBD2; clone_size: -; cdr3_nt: TGCGCCAGCAGTGATACTAGCGGGGGGGATACGCAGTATTTT; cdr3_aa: CASSDTSGGDTQYF
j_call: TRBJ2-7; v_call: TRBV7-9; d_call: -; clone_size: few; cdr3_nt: TGTGCCAGCAGAGAGACGGACGAGCAGTACTTC; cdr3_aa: CASRETDEQYF
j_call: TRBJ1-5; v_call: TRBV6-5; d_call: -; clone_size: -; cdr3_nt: TGTGCCAGCAGTAAATCTGACACAAGCAATCAGCCCCAGCATTTT; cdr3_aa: CASSKSDTSNQPQHF
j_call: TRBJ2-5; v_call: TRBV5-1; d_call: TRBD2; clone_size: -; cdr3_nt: TGCGCCAGCAGCTCTAAGAGCGGGGAAGAGACCCAGTACTTC; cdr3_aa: CASSSKSGEETQYF
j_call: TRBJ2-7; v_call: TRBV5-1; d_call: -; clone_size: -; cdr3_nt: TGCGCCAGCAGCTTGGTTGCTGGCTCCTACGAGCAGTACTTC; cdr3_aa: CASSLVAGSYEQYF
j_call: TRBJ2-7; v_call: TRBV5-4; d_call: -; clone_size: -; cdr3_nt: TGTGCCAGCAGCCTCCGACGAGTGAGTACCTACGAGCAGTACTTC; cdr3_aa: CASSLRRVSTYEQYF
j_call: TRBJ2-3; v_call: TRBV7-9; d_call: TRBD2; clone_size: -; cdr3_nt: TGTGCCAGCAGCTTAGTGACTAGCGGGGGGCGAGATACGCAGTATTTT; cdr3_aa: CASSLVTSGGRDTQYF
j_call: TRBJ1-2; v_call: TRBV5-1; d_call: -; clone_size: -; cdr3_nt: TGCGCCAGCAGCTTGGACGACCCAACCTATGGCTACACCTTC; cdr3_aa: CASSLDDPTYGYTF
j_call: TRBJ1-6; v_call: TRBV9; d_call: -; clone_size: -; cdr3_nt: TGTGCCAGCAGCCTTACAGGGAATGCGAACTCACCCCTCCACTTT; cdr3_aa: CASSLTGNANSPLHF
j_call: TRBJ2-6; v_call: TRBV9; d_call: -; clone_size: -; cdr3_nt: TGTGCCAGCAGCCCCACGTCACCGGGCGCCCCAAGCTCTGGGGCCAACGTCCTGACTTTC; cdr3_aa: CASSPTSPGAPSSGANVLTF
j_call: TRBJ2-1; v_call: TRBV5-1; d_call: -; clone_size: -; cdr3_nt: TGCGCCAGCAGCTCATGGGGGACCGGCAGGTACAATGAGCAGTTCTTC; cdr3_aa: CASSSWGTGRYNEQFF
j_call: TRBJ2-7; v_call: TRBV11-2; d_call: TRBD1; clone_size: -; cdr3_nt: TGTGCCAGCAGCTCTTACAGGGGGTTGGCCTACGAGCAGTACTTC; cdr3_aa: CASSSYRGLAYEQYF
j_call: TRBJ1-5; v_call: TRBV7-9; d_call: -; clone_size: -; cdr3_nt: TGTGCCAGCAGCTTAGACGGAGTCGGCAATCAGCCCCAGCATTTT; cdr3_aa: CASSLDGVGNQPQHF
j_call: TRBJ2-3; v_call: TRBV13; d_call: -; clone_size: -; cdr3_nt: TGTGCCAGCACCGTATTCACCTCGGCCAGCACAGATACGCAGTATTTT; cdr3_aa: CASTVFTSASTDTQYF
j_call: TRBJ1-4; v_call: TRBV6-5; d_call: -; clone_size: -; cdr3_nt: TGTGCCAGCAGTTACGAGGGGGGGCAAGGTGAAAAACTGTTTTTT; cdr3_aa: CASSYEGGQGEKLFF